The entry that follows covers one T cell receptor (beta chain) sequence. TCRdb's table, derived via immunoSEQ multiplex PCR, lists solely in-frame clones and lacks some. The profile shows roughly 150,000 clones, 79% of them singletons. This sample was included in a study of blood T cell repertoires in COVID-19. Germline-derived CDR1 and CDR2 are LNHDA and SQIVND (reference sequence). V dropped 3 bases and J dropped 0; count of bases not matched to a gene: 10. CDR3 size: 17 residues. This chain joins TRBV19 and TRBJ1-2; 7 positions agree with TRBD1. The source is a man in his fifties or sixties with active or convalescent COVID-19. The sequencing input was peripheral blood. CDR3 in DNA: TGTGCCAGTAGTATGGAGAAAGGGGGCCGCCCTAACTATGGCTACACCTTC. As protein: CASSMEKGGRPNYGYTF.